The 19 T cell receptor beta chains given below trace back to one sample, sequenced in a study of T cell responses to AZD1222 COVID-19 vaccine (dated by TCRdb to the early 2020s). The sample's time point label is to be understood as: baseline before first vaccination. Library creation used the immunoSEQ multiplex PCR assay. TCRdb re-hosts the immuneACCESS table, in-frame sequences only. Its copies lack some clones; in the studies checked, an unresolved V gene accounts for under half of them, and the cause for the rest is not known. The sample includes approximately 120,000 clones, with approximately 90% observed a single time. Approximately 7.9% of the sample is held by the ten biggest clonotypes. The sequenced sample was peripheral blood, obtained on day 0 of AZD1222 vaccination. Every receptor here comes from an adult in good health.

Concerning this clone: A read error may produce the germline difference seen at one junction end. The CDR3 DNA reads as TGTGCTAGCAGCGCAACCGGGTCCGTGAACACCGGGGAGCTGTTTTTT. It is translated as CASSATGSVNTGELFF. The chain combines TRBV7-7 with TRBJ2-2; no clear D gene. This CDR3 spans 16 amino acids. Germline-derived CDR1 and CDR2 are SSHAT and FNYEAQ (reference sequence).

The CDR3 loop reads CASSSYRNQPQHF. The DNA for the CDR3 is TGTGCCAGTAGTAGCTATAGAAATCAGCCCCAGCATTTT. J is TRBJ1-5 and V is TRBV19, with D hard to call. CDR3 length: 13 amino acids. V was cut by 4 bases and J by 4 bases, with 8 bases left in between. In germline, CDR1 is LNHDA, CDR2 SQIVND (reference sequence).

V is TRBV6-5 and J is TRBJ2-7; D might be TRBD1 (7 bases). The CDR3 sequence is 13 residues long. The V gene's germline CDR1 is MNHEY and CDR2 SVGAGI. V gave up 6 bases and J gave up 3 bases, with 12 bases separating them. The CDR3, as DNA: TGTGCCAGCAGGGCGGGACAGAGCTACGAGCAGTACTTC. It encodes CASRAGQSYEQYF.

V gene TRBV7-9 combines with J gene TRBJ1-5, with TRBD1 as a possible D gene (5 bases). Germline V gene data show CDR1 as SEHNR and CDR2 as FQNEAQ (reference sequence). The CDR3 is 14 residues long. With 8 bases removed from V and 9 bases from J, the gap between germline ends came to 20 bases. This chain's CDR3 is CASAIAGPSRPQHF. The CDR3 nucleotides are TGTGCCAGCGCCATAGCAGGGCCCTCTCGGCCCCAGCATTTT.

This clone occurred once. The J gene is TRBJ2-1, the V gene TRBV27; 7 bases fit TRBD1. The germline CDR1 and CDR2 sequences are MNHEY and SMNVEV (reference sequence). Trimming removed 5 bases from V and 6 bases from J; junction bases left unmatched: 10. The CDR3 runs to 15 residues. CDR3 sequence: CASSVTGKGPNEQFF. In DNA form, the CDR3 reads TGTGCCAGCAGTGTGACAGGGAAGGGCCCCAATGAGCAGTTCTTC.

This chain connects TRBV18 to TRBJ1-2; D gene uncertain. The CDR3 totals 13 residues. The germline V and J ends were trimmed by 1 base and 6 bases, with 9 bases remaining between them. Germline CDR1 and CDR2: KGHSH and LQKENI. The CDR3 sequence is CASSPRQEDGYTF. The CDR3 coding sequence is TGTGCCAGCTCACCACGGCAGGAGGATGGCTACACCTTC.

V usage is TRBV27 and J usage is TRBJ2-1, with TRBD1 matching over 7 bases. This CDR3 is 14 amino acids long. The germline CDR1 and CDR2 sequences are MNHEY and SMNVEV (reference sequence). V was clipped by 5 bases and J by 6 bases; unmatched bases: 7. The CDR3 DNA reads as TGTGCCAGCAGTCCCCGGACAGGTTCCAATGAGCAGTTCTTC. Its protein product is CASSPRTGSNEQFF.

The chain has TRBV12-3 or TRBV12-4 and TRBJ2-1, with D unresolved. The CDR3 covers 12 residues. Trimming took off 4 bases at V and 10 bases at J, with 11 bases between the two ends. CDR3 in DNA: TGTGCCAGCAGTTCCCAGAGGAAGGAGCAGTTCTTC. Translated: CASSSQRKEQFF.

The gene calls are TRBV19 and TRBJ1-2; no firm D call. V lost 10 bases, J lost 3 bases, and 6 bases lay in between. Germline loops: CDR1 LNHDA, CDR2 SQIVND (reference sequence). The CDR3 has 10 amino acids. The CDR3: CATMDYGYTF. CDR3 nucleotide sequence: TGTGCCACCATGGACTATGGCTACACCTTC.

The CDR3 is CASSQGGNGVHTEAFF. In nucleotides, the CDR3 is TGTGCCAGCAGCCAAGGCGGGAACGGGGTTCACACTGAAGCTTTCTTT. The V gene is TRBV14, the J gene TRBJ1-1; D is ambiguous. CDR1 SGHDN and CDR2 FVKESK come from the germline V gene. The V gene lost 1 base and the J gene lost 3 bases, with 15 bases spanning the gap. This CDR3 is 16 amino acids long.

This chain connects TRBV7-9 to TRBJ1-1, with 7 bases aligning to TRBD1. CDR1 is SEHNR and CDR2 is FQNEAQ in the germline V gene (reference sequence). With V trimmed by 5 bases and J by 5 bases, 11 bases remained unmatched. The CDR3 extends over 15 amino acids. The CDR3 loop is CASSLWTGGDTEAFF. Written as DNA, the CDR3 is TGTGCCAGCAGCCTCTGGACAGGAGGGGATACTGAAGCTTTCTTT. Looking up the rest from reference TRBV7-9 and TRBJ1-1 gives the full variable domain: DTGVSQNPRHKITKRGQNVTFRCDPISEHNRLYWYRQTLGQGPEFLTYFQNEAQLEKSRLLSDRFSAERPKGSFSTLEIQRTEQGDSAMYLCASSLWTGGDTEAFFGQGTRLTVV.

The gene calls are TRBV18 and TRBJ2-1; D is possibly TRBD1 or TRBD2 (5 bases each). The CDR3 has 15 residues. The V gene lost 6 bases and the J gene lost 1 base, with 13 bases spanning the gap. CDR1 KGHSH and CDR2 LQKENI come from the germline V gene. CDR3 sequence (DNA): TGTGCCAGCTCTTACGGGGCAGGGTCCTACAATGAGCAGTTCTTC. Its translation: CASSYGAGSYNEQFF. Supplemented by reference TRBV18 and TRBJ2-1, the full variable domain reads NAGVMQNPRHLVRRRGQEARLRCSPMKGHSHVYWYRQLPEEGLKFMVYLQKENIIDESGMPKERFSAEFPKEGPSILRIQQVVRGDSAAYFCASSYGAGSYNEQFFGPGTRLTVL.

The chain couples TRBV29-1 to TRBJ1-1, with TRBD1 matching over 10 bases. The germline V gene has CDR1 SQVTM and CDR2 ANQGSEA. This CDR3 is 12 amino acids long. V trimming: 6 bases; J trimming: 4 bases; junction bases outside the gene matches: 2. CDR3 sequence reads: CSVWTGGTEAFF. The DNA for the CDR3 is TGCAGCGTCTGGACAGGGGGCACTGAAGCTTTCTTT.

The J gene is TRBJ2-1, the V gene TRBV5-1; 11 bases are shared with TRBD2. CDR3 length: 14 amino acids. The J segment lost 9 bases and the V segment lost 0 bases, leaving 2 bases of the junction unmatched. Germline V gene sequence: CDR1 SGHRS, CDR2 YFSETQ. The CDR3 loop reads CASSLGLAGREQFF. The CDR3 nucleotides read TGCGCCAGCAGCTTGGGACTAGCGGGACGTGAGCAGTTCTTC. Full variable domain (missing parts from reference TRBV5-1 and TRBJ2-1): KAGVTQTPRYLIKTRGQQVTLSCSPISGHRSVSWYQQTPGQGLQFLFEYFSETQRNKGNFPGRFSGRQFSNSRSEMNVSTLELGDSALYLCASSLGLAGREQFFGPGTRLTVL.

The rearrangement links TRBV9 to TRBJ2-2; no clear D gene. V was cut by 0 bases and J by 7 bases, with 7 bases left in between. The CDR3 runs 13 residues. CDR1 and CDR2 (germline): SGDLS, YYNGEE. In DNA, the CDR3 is TGTGCCAGCAGCGTAGACACAGTCGGGGAGCTGTTTTTT. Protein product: CASSVDTVGELFF.

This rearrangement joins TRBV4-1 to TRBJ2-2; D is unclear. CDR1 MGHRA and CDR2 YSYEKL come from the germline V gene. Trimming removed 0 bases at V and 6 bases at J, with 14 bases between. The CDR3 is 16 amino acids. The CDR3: CASSQDPYVSPGELFF. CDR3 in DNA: TGCGCCAGCAGCCAAGACCCCTATGTTTCGCCCGGGGAGCTGTTTTTT.

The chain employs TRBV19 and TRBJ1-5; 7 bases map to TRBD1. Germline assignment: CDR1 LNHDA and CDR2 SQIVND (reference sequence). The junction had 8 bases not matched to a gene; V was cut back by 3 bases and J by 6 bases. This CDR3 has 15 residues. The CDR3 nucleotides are TGTGCCAGTAGTATGGTAGGGACAGTAGGTCAGCCCCAGCATTTT. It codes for CASSMVGTVGQPQHF.

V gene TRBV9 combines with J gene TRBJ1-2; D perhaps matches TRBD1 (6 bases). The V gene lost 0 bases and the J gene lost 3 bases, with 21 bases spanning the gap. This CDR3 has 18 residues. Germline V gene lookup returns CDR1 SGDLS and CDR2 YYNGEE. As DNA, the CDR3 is TGTGCCAGCAGCGTAGAGAGTTTAGGGGCAGGGGTGGACTATGGCTACACCTTC. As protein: CASSVESLGAGVDYGYTF.

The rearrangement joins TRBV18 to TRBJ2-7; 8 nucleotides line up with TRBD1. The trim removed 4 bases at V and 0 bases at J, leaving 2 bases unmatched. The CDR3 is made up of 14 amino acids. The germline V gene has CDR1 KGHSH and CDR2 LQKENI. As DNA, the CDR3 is TGTGCCAGCTCACTGACAGGGGACTCCTACGAGCAGTACTTC. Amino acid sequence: CASSLTGDSYEQYF.